This T cell receptor beta chain was retrieved from a study of glioma-infiltrating T cells. Study-wide findings and caveats: Gliomas, especially low-grade, showed above-expected tissue-blood divergence; non-neoplastic patients showed below. Only very few CDR3 sequences appeared in both tissue and blood.

About this clonotype: What it binds is not known. Given a much more abundant clone one base away, this may be a read error.

The V end was cut by 7 bases, the J end by 17 bases, with 24 bases between. The CDR3 is 14 amino acids. Per the germline V gene, CDR1 is SNHLY and CDR2 is FYNNEI. Using RNA template, CDR3s of TCR alpha and beta were amplified with iRepertoire arm-PCR. For one-step reverse transcription and amplification, about 90-450 ng of tissue mRNA or PBMC total RNA was used. In TCRdb, the multiplex PCR reads were re-called with MiXCR into one record per CDR3 protein. The profile shows around 190,000 distinct CDR3 sequences, around 40% of them singletons. The sequenced sample consisted of glioma tissue, nonneoplastic brain tissue, or PBMCs (not recorded which). The V gene is TRBV2, the J gene TRBJ2-6; maybe TRBD1 (8 bases). The TCR originated in a human donor with low-grade glioma or glioblastoma, undergoing nonglioma brain surgery, or in good health (not recorded which). CDR3 DNA: TGTGCCAGCATCGAACTGGACAGGGCCCGGGGGGTGACTTTC. Protein product: CASIELDRARGVTF. Full variable domain (remainder filled in from reference TRBV2 and TRBJ2-6): EPEVTQTPSHQVTQMGQEVILRCVPISNHLYFYWYRQILGQKVEFLVSFYNNEISEKSEIFDDQFSVERPDGSNFTLKIRSTKLEDSAMYFCASIELDRARGVTFGAGSRLTVL.